The 14 T cell receptor beta chains below come from one sample, sequenced in a study of blood T cell repertoires in COVID-19. Libraries were prepared by immunoSEQ multiplex PCR; TCRdb keeps only in-frame clonotypes and omits some of them. Among around 200,000 clones listed, over 65% were seen once. Material for sequencing was peripheral blood. The receptor source for this set is a person between 70 and 80 years old with COVID-19, enrolled during active disease.

This clone has just a few counts. The chain uses TRBV19 and TRBJ2-1; no clear D gene. Trimming shortened V by 10 bases and J by 12 bases, and 16 bases separated the two germline ends. This CDR3 spans 11 amino acids. The V gene's germline CDR1 is LNHDA and CDR2 SQIVND (reference sequence). The CDR3 loop is CATTEVNRQFF. CDR3 coding DNA: TGTGCCACCACCGAGGTGAATAGGCAGTTCTTC.

This clone has just a few counts. V usage is TRBV24-1 and J usage is TRBJ2-5, with D maybe TRBD2 (6 bases). Germline CDR1 and CDR2: KGHDR and SFDVKD. The CDR3 covers 12 residues. V gave up 12 bases and J gave up 4 bases, with 14 bases separating them. The CDR3 DNA reads TGTGCCTCTTCCGGGACTCGAGAGACCCAGTACTTC. It encodes CASSGTRETQYF.

V and J are TRBV24-1 and TRBJ2-5; 8 nucleotides agree with TRBD1. The end of the DNA aligns better with TRBJ2-7, so the J call may be wrong. Looked up from germline, CDR1 is KGHDR and CDR2 is SFDVKD. The CDR3 has 17 residues. The CDR3 spells CATSDLRSQGAPYEQYF. CDR3 sequence (DNA): TGTGCCACCAGTGATTTGCGTAGTCAGGGGGCCCCCTACGAGCAGTACTTC.

This chain uses TRBV30 with TRBJ2-5; D uncertain. This CDR3 has 15 residues. V was pared by 3 bases and J by 0 bases, with 14 bases between. The germline CDR1 and CDR2 sequences are GTSNPN and SVGIG (reference sequence). This CDR3 reads CAWRLPGAYQETQYF. The CDR3 nucleotides are TGTGCCTGGAGGCTGCCAGGCGCCTACCAAGAGACCCAGTACTTC.

The chain links TRBV19 to TRBJ2-5; 11 nucleotides line up with TRBD2. Trimming at V came to 5 bases and at J to 3 bases, leaving 8 bases not matched to a gene. The CDR3 extends over 16 amino acids. Germline V gene lookup returns CDR1 LNHDA and CDR2 SQIVND (reference sequence). The chain's CDR3 is CASSLRVAGGKETQYF. CDR3 nucleotide sequence: TGTGCCAGTAGTCTCCGGGTAGCGGGAGGGAAAGAGACCCAGTACTTC.

The CDR3 reads CASSYSRVTQYF. For the CDR3, the DNA is TGTGCCAGCAGTTACTCTCGGGTTACGCAGTATTTT. The rearrangement links TRBV6-2 or TRBV6-3 to TRBJ2-3; the D is unclear. The CDR3 loop spans 12 amino acids. Trimming left V 0 bases short and J 8 bases short, with 6 bases between. Germline V lookup: CDR1 MNHEY, CDR2 SVGEGT.

The rearrangement joins TRBV3-1 (or the pseudogene TRBV3-2) to TRBJ1-1; a possible D gene is TRBD1 (6 bases). V was shortened by 1 base and J by 3 bases, with 9 bases between the two germline ends. The CDR3 spans 14 residues. Looked up from germline, CDR1 is LGHDT and CDR2 is YNNKEL (reference sequence). CDR3 sequence: CASSQGNRDTEAFF. The CDR3, as DNA: TGTGCCAGCAGCCAAGGGAACAGGGACACTGAAGCTTTCTTT.

The rearrangement uses TRBV5-8 and TRBJ2-7; 9 bases are shared with TRBD1. This CDR3 contains 13 residues. From germline, CDR1 is SGHTS and CDR2 YDEGEE. V was clipped by 5 bases and J by 7 bases; unmatched bases: 7. CDR3 coding DNA: TGTGCCAGCAGGCGAACAGGGGGCGGAGAGCAGTACTTC. Translation gives CASRRTGGGEQYF.

This clone turned up a few times. Other DNA sequences within the sample encode an identical CDR3. The CDR3 here is CASSFRNSPLHF. Written as DNA, the CDR3 is TGTGCCAGCAGTTTCCGGAATTCACCCCTCCACTTT. The rearrangement joins TRBV12-3 or TRBV12-4 to TRBJ1-6; no clear D gene. The length of the CDR3 is 12 residues. Trimming left V 3 bases short and J 7 bases short, with 4 bases between.

The chain combines TRBV27 with TRBJ1-5; D is undetermined. Germline V CDR1 and CDR2: MNHEY, SMNVEV (reference sequence). The CDR3 covers 13 residues. V lost 6 bases to trimming and J lost 9 bases, with 15 bases between them. The DNA of the CDR3 is TGTGCCAGCAGCATAACAGAAGCAGCGCCCCAGCATTTT. Translated, it gives CASSITEAAPQHF.

This clone is a singleton in its sample. The chain recombines TRBV28 with TRBJ2-1; 8 bases fit TRBD1. The CDR3 runs 17 residues. The germline V gene has CDR1 MDHEN and CDR2 SYDVKM. J gave up 0 bases and V 6 bases, and 10 bases lay outside the gene matches. This CDR3 reads CASRKGTGRSSYNEQFF. The CDR3 DNA is TGTGCCAGCAGGAAAGGGACAGGTAGGAGCTCCTACAATGAGCAGTTCTTC.

J is TRBJ2-1 and V is TRBV27; TRBD1 matches at 9 bases. Germline-derived CDR1 and CDR2 are MNHEY and SMNVEV (reference sequence). V lost 2 bases and J lost 6; bases outside the gene matches: 8. The CDR3 spans 16 residues. CDR3 nucleotides: TGTGCCAGCAGTTTACTCAGGGACAGGGATTTCAATGAGCAGTTCTTC. Translating gives CASSLLRDRDFNEQFF.

V usage is TRBV6-6 and J usage is TRBJ2-7, with 11 bases aligning to TRBD2. The CDR3 consists of 18 residues. V was pared by 6 bases and J by 3 bases, with 16 bases of the junction left unmatched. From germline, CDR1 is MNHNY and CDR2 SVGAGI (reference sequence). The CDR3 loop is CASRRGQGPTSGNYEQYF. The DNA for the CDR3 is TGTGCCAGCAGACGAGGGCAGGGACCGACTAGCGGGAACTACGAGCAGTACTTC.

Only one count was recorded for this clone. J is TRBJ1-2 and V is TRBV6-6; TRBD1 agrees at 7 bases. V shed 4 bases and J 5 bases; nucleotides not matched to a gene: 7. The CDR3 spans 14 residues. Germline CDR1 reads MNHNY; CDR2 reads SVGAGI (reference sequence). CDR3 nucleotides: TGTGCCAGCAGTTCCAGGGACAGTCAATATGGCTACACCTTC. This gives the protein CASSSRDSQYGYTF.